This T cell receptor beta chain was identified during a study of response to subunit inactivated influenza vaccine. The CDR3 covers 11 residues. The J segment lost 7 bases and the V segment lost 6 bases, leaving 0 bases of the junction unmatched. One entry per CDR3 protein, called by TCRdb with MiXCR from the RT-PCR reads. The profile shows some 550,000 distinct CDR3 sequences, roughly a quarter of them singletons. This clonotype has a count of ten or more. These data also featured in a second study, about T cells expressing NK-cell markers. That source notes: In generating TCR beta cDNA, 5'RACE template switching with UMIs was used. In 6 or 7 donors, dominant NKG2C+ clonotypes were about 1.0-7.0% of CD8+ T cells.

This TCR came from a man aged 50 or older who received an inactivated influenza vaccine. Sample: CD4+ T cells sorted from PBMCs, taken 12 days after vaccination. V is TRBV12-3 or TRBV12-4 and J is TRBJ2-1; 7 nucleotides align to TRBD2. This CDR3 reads CASRLANEQFF. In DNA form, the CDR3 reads TGTGCCAGCAGACTAGCGAATGAGCAGTTCTTC.